This TCR beta chain was identified during a study of blood T cell repertoires in COVID-19. Study summary: Specimens from acute and convalescent COVID-19 originated in the United States, Italy and Spain. T cells, B-cell-depleted T cells, or PBMCs supplied cDNA or gDNA.

The protocol was immunoSEQ multiplex PCR, while the TCRdb copy is restricted to in-frame clones and leaves out a portion. The sample shows about 320,000 clones, around 85% of them seen only once. The CDR3 is made up of 13 amino acids. V dropped 2 bases and J dropped 6 bases, with 10 bases sitting between them. Those enrolled, adults aged roughly 18 to 90 years, came from about two dozen US areas. Up to 2 weeks before entering the study, exposed participants had met a COVID-19 case. The sequence was obtained from a woman aged 30 to 39 who had been exposed to COVID-19. Sequenced input: PBMCs or T cells enriched from blood (not recorded which). This sequence joins TRBV12-3 or TRBV12-4 and TRBJ1-1; D is ambiguous. The CDR3 protein is CASSLLLVSEAFF. For the CDR3, the DNA is TGTGCCAGCAGTTTACTATTGGTCTCTGAAGCTTTCTTT.